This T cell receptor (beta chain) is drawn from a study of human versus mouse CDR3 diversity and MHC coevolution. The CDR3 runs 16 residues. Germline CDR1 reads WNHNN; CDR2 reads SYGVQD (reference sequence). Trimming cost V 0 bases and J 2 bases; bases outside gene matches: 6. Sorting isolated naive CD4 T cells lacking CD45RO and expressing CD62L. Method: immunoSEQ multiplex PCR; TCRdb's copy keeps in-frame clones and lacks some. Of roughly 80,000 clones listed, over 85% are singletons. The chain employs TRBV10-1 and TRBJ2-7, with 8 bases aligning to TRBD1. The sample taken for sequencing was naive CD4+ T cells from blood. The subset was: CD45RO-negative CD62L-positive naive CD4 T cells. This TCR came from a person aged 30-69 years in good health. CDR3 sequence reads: CASSESDRVATYEQYF. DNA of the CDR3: TGCGCCAGCAGTGAGTCGGACAGGGTAGCTACCTACGAGCAGTACTTC.